Following are 23 T cell receptor beta chains from one sample sequenced in a study of blood T cell repertoires in COVID-19. The method was immunoSEQ multiplex PCR; TCRdb's version includes in-frame clones alone and lacks a portion of them. The table has around 130,000 clones, 80% to 90% seen once; the top ten hold approximately 2.4%. Source material: PBMCs or T cells enriched from blood (not recorded which). The receptors come from a man in his forties with acute COVID-19.

The chain couples TRBV7-3 to TRBJ2-5; 9 nucleotides match TRBD2. The V and J ends lost 4 bases and 4 bases, in that order; junction bases with no gene match: 10. From germline, CDR1 is SGHTA and CDR2 FQGTGA. This CDR3 comprises 16 residues. The CDR3 DNA sequence: TGTGCCAGCAGCTCCAAACTAGCGGGCGTCCGAGAGACCCAGTACTTC. It translates to CASSSKLAGVRETQYF.

The V gene is TRBV19, the J gene TRBJ2-3, with D tentatively TRBD2 (6 bases). Germline CDR1 reads LNHDA; CDR2 reads SQIVND (reference sequence). V lost 1 base and J lost 5, with 19 bases in between. This CDR3 contains 17 residues. Here the CDR3 DNA reads TGTGCCAGTAGTATAGGTTTAGCACCGCTGGGAGGAGATACGCAGTATTTT. It is translated as CASSIGLAPLGGDTQYF.

V is TRBV30 and J is TRBJ2-6, with 7 nucleotides matching TRBD1. CDR3 size: 20 residues. Germline CDR1 is GTSNPN and CDR2 is SVGIG (reference sequence). V lost 5 bases to trimming and J lost 0 bases; unmatched junction nucleotides: 19. The CDR3 DNA follows: TGTGCCTGGGGCCCCGTGACAGGGAGAGTTCATAGCTCTGGGGCCAACGTCCTGACTTTC. It specifies CAWGPVTGRVHSSGANVLTF.

This chain joins TRBV19 and TRBJ2-7, with 10 bases matching TRBD1. Per germline, CDR1 LNHDA and CDR2 SQIVND (reference sequence). The CDR3 loop spans 15 amino acids. V trimming: 5 bases; J trimming: 5 bases; junction bases outside the gene matches: 9. Written as DNA, the CDR3 is TGTGCCAGTAGTTACCGGGACAGGGGAACCCACGAGCAGTACTTC. Protein: CASSYRDRGTHEQYF.

The chain combines TRBV7-9 with TRBJ2-1, with TRBD2 matching 12 bases. V dropped 5 bases and J dropped 4; count of bases not matched to a gene: 3. Per germline, CDR1 SEHNR and CDR2 FQNEAQ (reference sequence). The CDR3 loop spans 15 amino acids. This chain's CDR3 is CASSLLAGGYNEQFF. In nucleotides, the CDR3 is TGTGCCAGCAGCCTTCTAGCGGGAGGGTACAATGAGCAGTTCTTC.

The genes are TRBV28 and TRBJ1-6, with a possible D match to TRBD1 (6 bases). CDR3 size: 14 residues. CDR1 and CDR2 (germline): MDHEN, SYDVKM. V was pared by 6 bases and J by 4 bases, with 10 bases between. CDR3 in DNA: TGTGCCAGCAGCCCCACAGGGTATAATTCACCCCTCCACTTT. The encoded protein is CASSPTGYNSPLHF.

V and J are TRBV5-1 and TRBJ2-1; D is unclear. V lost 0 bases to trimming and J lost 0 bases, with 7 bases between them. CDR1 and CDR2 (germline): SGHRS, YFSETQ. The CDR3 consists of 15 residues. This CDR3 is CASSLEESSYNEQFF. The CDR3 coding sequence is TGCGCCAGCAGCTTGGAGGAGAGCTCCTACAATGAGCAGTTCTTC.

This clone was counted a single time. This chain connects TRBV7-9 to TRBJ2-5; 9 nucleotides align to TRBD2. The CDR3 has 18 residues. The germline CDR1 and CDR2 sequences are SEHNR and FQNEAQ (reference sequence). J was trimmed by 0 bases and V by 5 bases; bases with no gene match: 13. The CDR3 loop is CASSTRKGSGGDQETQYF. CDR3 DNA sequence: TGTGCCAGCAGCACCCGTAAGGGTAGCGGGGGAGACCAAGAGACCCAGTACTTC.

The chain joins TRBV28 to TRBJ1-4; D possibly corresponds to TRBD1 (5 bases). The germline V and J ends were trimmed by 5 bases and 15 bases, with 22 bases remaining between them. Germline V gene data show CDR1 as MDHEN and CDR2 as SYDVKM. The CDR3 runs 14 residues. CDR3 sequence reads: CASSTGEGPVVVFF. CDR3 sequence (DNA): TGTGCCAGCAGTACTGGGGAGGGGCCGGTAGTGGTGTTTTTT.

The chain joins TRBV7-9 to TRBJ1-3, with a tentative D call TRBD1 (6 bases). Per germline, CDR1 SEHNR and CDR2 FQNEAQ (reference sequence). The CDR3 consists of 14 residues. Trimming left V 8 bases short and J 0 bases short, with 11 bases between. CDR3 residues: CASSNRVSGNTIYF. The CDR3 bases are TGTGCCAGCTCCAACAGGGTCTCTGGAAACACCATATATTTT.

The rearrangement links TRBV11-3 to TRBJ1-2; D ambiguous. Germline V gene lookup returns CDR1 SGHNT and CDR2 YENEEA. This CDR3 comprises 10 residues. The V end lost 3 bases, the J end lost 8 bases, and 4 bases lay between the germline ends. CDR3 DNA sequence: TGTGCCAGCAGCTTTAAAGGCTACACCTTC. Residues: CASSFKGYTF.

This clone was counted once. The rearrangement uses TRBV27 and TRBJ2-7; 12 bases line up with TRBD1. Germline loops: CDR1 MNHEY, CDR2 SMNVEV (reference sequence). The CDR3 length is 15 residues. J was trimmed by 4 bases and V by 9 bases; bases with no gene match: 10. CDR3 nucleotide sequence: TGTGCCAGAAGACTCCCGGGACAGGGGGCTTACGAGCAGTACTTC. It encodes CARRLPGQGAYEQYF.

The CDR3 region has the DNA TGTGCCAGCAGTTTATCAAGACGGAGTGAAGCTTTCTTT. Encoded protein: CASSLSRRSEAFF. This rearrangement joins TRBV27 to TRBJ1-1; unclear D gene. Germline lookup yields CDR1 MNHEY and CDR2 SMNVEV (reference sequence). The CDR3 runs to 13 residues. The ends were cut back, 0 bases at V and 7 bases at J, with 9 bases in the middle.

The chain recombines TRBV30 with TRBJ1-1; perhaps TRBD1 as D (5 bases). Per germline, CDR1 GTSNPN and CDR2 SVGIG (reference sequence). CDR3 length: 13 amino acids. V was pared by 5 bases and J by 4 bases, with 14 bases between. CDR3 sequence (DNA): TGTGCCTGGCCCAGGGAACGGGTCACTGAAGCTTTCTTT. Amino acid sequence: CAWPRERVTEAFF.

The chain employs TRBV7-2 and TRBJ2-1, with 7 bases that match TRBD2. Germline CDR1 and CDR2: SGHTA and FQGNSA. The CDR3 sequence is 13 residues long. The J segment lost 15 bases and the V segment lost 5 bases, leaving 13 bases of the junction unmatched. The CDR3 sequence is CASSPAARLAWFF. CDR3 DNA: TGTGCCAGCAGCCCTGCGGCTCGACTAGCATGGTTCTTC.

CDR3 nucleotide sequence: TGTGCCAGCTCACCACGAGACAGGGCTAACTATGGCTACACCTTC. This sequence encodes CASSPRDRANYGYTF. The V gene is TRBV18, the J gene TRBJ1-2; 7 nucleotides align to TRBD1. The germline gives CDR1 KGHSH, CDR2 LQKENI. The CDR3 contains 15 residues. With 1 base clipped from V and 0 bases from J, the junction kept 2 bases outside the gene matches.

The rearrangement links TRBV2 to TRBJ2-1; TRBD2 matches 10 bases. This CDR3 has 14 amino acids. Looked up from germline, CDR1 is SNHLY and CDR2 is FYNNEI. With V trimmed by 6 bases and J by 4 bases, 3 bases remained unmatched. The DNA of the CDR3 is TGTGCCAGCAGGAGACTAGCGGGTTACAATGAGCAGTTCTTC. It codes for CASRRLAGYNEQFF.

This chain connects TRBV7-9 to TRBJ2-1; weak D call: TRBD2 (6 bases). The germline V gene encodes CDR1 SEHNR and CDR2 FQNEAQ (reference sequence). Trimming pared 3 bases from V and 7 bases from J, leaving 19 bases between. The CDR3 length is 16 residues. DNA of the CDR3: TGTGCCAGCAGCTTCCCCCAGGGACTGCCAAGTAATGAGCAGTTCTTC. It is translated as CASSFPQGLPSNEQFF.

V is TRBV19 and J is TRBJ2-6; D possibly corresponds to TRBD1 (5 bases). V lost 5 bases and J lost 4, with 9 bases in between. The CDR3 is made up of 14 amino acids. Per the germline V gene, CDR1 is LNHDA and CDR2 is SQIVND (reference sequence). The CDR3 spells CASSPGWGANVLTF. The CDR3 coding sequence is TGTGCCAGTAGTCCAGGGTGGGGGGCCAACGTCCTGACTTTC.

In DNA form, the CDR3 reads TGTGCCAGCAGCGAGGGGACAGGAGCTAACTATGGCTACACCTTC. It translates to CASSEGTGANYGYTF. The chain has TRBV9 and TRBJ1-2; 8 bases align to TRBD1. This CDR3 spans 15 amino acids. The germline gives CDR1 SGDLS, CDR2 YYNGEE. The J segment lost 0 bases and the V segment lost 3 bases, leaving 4 bases of the junction unmatched.

The rearrangement uses TRBV27 and TRBJ1-6; tentative D call: TRBD1 (6 bases). The CDR3 is 12 amino acids. Trimming left V 10 bases short and J 14 bases short, with 18 bases between. CDR1 is MNHEY and CDR2 is SMNVEV in the germline V gene (reference sequence). In nucleotides, the CDR3 is TGTGCCACCAGGCGACTGACAGGAACCCTCCACTTT. Translating it yields CATRRLTGTLHF.

This clone was seen a single time. This chain uses TRBV4-2 with TRBJ2-1; 8 positions match TRBD2. Germline V gene sequence: CDR1 LGHNA, CDR2 YNFKEQ. The CDR3 totals 17 residues. J lost 9 bases, V lost 4 bases, and 17 bases had no gene match. In DNA form, the CDR3 reads TGTGCCAGCAGCCTCTGGACCCTGGCGGGAGGCCCTGGTGAGCAGTTCTTC. Amino acid sequence: CASSLWTLAGGPGEQFF.

This clone appeared once. The chain is built from TRBV5-8 and TRBJ2-7; D unresolved. CDR1 SGHTS and CDR2 YDEGEE come from the germline V gene. V dropped 2 bases and J dropped 6 bases, with 9 bases sitting between them. The CDR3 extends over 12 amino acids. This CDR3 is CASSFQKREQYF. For the CDR3, the DNA is TGTGCCAGCAGCTTCCAGAAGCGCGAGCAGTACTTC.